This T cell receptor beta chain was retrieved from a study of OX40 agonist ivuxolimab in advanced cancers. The overall study: A history of anti-PD-1, anti-PD-L1 or anti-CTLA-4 therapy was acceptable, and about 40% had some. In three patients, partial responses were observed, one with hepatocellular carcinoma and two with cutaneous melanoma.

The protocol was immunoSEQ multiplex PCR, while the TCRdb copy is restricted to in-frame clones and leaves out a portion. Of about 17,000 clones listed, roughly 75% are singletons. Study-level findings and limits: Patients who responded partially at 0.1-3.0 mg/kg showed clonal expansion ranking among the lowest.

This clone was seen only once. Its target is unknown. This receptor was taken from an adult with an advanced solid tumor such as melanoma, head and neck, liver or kidney cancer. Sequenced here: CD4+ or CD8+ T cells sorted from blood, sampled in a trial of the OX40 agonist ivuxolimab.

The CDR3 nucleotides are TGTGCCAGCAGCTTGTCTCCCGACAGCTCCTACGAGCAGTACTTC. Its translation: CASSLSPDSSYEQYF. This sequence joins TRBV5-5 and TRBJ2-7; the D gene is possibly TRBD1 (5 bases). The V gene lost 1 base and the J gene lost 0 bases, with 11 bases spanning the gap. The germline V gene encodes CDR1 SGHKS and CDR2 YYEKEE (reference sequence). CDR3 length: 15 amino acids.